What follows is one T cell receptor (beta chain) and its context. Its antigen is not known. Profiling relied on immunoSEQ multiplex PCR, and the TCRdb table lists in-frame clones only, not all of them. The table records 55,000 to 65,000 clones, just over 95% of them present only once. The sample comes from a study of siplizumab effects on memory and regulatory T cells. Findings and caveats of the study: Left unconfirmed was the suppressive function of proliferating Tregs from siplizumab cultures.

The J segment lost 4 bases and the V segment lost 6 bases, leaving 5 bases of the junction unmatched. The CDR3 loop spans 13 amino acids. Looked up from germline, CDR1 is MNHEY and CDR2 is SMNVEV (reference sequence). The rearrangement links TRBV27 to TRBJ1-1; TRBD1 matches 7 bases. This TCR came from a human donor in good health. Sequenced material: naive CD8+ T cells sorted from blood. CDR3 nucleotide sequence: TGTGCCAGCAGCCCTACAGGGGTCACTGAAGCTTTCTTT. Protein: CASSPTGVTEAFF.